The T cell receptor (beta chain) under discussion was sequenced for a study of shared clonotypes between healthy human individuals. Study details: For every donor, three CD4 naive, three CD4 memory, two CD8 naive and one CD8 memory plates were used. Study-wide findings and caveats: Larger estimated richness was generally seen in naive subsets than in memory subsets. Measured sharing among donors was expected to vary with sequencing depth.

The method was immunoSEQ multiplex PCR; TCRdb's version includes in-frame clones alone and lacks a portion of them. This table has 2 million to 2.5 million clones, about 95% appearing once. On this clone: Its antigen is unidentified.

Trimming pared 5 bases from V and 2 bases from J, leaving 15 bases between. The CDR3 consists of 15 residues. Germline CDR1 and CDR2: LNHNV and YYDKDF (reference sequence). Naive CD8 cells were CD45RO-negative, positively selected for CCR7, excluding terminally differentiated effector memory CD45RA+ cells. This sequence joins TRBV15 and TRBJ1-1; the D gene is possibly TRBD1 (6 bases). Sequencing used naive CD8+ T cells sorted from blood. The sequence was collected from a man younger than 35 in good health. The CDR3 reads CATSETGLLNTEAFF. CDR3 nucleotides: TGTGCCACCAGCGAAACAGGGCTACTTAACACTGAAGCTTTCTTT.